The sequence of this TCR beta chain was determined in a study of shared clonotypes between healthy human individuals. V dropped 4 bases and J dropped 4 bases, with 22 bases sitting between them. This CDR3 contains 17 residues. Germline V CDR1 and CDR2: SEHNR, FQNEAQ (reference sequence). Data came from immunoSEQ multiplex PCR; TCRdb stores just in-frame clones and leaves some out. The sample comprises approximately 500,000 clones, about 96% of which are singletons, and about 0.064% rests with the top ten. The sequence came from a woman aged 25 to 39 in good health. The chain employs TRBV7-9 and TRBJ1-2; tentatively, D is TRBD1 (5 bases). Material: naive CD4+ T cells sorted from blood. Subset noted: CD45RA+ positively selected. CDR3 protein: CASSSNTVRVSGYGYTF. In DNA, the CDR3 is TGTGCCAGCAGCTCAAATACGGTCAGGGTCTCTGGCTATGGCTACACCTTC.